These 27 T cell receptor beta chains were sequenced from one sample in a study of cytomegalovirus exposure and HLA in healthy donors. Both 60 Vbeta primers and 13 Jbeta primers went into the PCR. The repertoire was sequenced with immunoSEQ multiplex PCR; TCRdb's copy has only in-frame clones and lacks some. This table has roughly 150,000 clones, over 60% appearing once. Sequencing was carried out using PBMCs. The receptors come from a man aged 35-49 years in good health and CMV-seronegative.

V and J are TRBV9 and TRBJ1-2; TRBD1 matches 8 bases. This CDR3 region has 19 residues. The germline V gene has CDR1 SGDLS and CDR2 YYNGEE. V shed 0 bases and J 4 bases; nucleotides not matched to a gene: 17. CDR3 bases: TGTGCCAGCAGCGTAGGGCCGAAGGGAAGGGCAGGGGGCGTCTATGGCTACACCTTC. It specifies CASSVGPKGRAGGVYGYTF.

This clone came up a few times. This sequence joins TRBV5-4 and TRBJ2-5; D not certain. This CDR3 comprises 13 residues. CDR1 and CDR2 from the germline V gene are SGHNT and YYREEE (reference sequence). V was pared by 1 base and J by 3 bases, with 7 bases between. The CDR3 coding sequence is TGTGCCAGCAGCTTGAGAGGTGAAGAGACCCAGTACTTC. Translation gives CASSLRGEETQYF.

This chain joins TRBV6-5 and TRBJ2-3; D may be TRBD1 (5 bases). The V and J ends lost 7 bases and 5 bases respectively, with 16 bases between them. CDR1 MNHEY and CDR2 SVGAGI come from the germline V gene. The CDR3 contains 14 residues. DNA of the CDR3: TGTGCCAGCACTAGGTCAGGGTCGGTAGATACGCAGTATTTT. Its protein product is CASTRSGSVDTQYF.

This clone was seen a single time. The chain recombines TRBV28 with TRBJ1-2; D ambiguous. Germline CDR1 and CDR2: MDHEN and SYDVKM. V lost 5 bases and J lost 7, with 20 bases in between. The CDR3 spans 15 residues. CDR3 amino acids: CASSPPSIERGGYTF. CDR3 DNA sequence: TGTGCCAGCAGTCCCCCCTCCATCGAACGGGGTGGCTACACCTTC.

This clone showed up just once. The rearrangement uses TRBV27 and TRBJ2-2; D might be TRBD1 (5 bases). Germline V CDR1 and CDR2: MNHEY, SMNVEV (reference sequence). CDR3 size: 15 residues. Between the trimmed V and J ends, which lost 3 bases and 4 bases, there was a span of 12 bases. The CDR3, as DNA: TGTGCCAGCAGTTTGGTCAGGGTAGGCACCGGGGAGCTGTTTTTT. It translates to CASSLVRVGTGELFF.

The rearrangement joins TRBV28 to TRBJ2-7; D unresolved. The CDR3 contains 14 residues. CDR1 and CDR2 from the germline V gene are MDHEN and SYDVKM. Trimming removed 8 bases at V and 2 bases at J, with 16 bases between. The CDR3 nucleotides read TGTGCCAGCGCCCTCGAGCGCCCCACCTACGAGCAGTACTTC. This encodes CASALERPTYEQYF.

This chain's CDR3 is CSARRLAGAGELFF. The DNA of the CDR3 is TGCAGCGCTCGAAGACTAGCGGGAGCCGGGGAGCTGTTTTTT. The V and J genes are TRBV29-1 and TRBJ2-2; TRBD2 aligns across 12 bases. Germline CDR1 SQVTM, CDR2 ANQGSEA. This CDR3 spans 14 amino acids. V gave up 7 bases and J gave up 6 bases; unmatched junction bases: 6.

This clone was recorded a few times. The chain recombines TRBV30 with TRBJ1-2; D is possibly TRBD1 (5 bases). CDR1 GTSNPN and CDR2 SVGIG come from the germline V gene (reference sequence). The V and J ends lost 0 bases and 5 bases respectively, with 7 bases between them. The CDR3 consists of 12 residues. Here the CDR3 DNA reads TGTGCCTGGAGTGTAAGACAGTATGGCTACACCTTC. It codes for CAWSVRQYGYTF. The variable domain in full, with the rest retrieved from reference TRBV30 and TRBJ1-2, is SQTIHQWPATLVQPVGSPLSLECTVEGTSNPNLYWYRQAAGRGLQLLFYSVGIGQISSEVPQNLSASRPQDRQFILSSKKLLLSDSGFYLCAWSVRQYGYTFGSGTRLTVV.

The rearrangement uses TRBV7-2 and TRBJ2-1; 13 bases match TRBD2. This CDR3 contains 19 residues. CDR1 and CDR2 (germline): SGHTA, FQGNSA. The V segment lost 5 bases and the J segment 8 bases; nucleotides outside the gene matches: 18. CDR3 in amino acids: CASSQPGTSGTILGYEQFF. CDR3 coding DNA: TGTGCCAGCAGCCAACCCGGGACTAGCGGGACTATTCTCGGTTATGAGCAGTTCTTC. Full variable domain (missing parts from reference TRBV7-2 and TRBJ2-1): GAGVSQSPSNKVTEKGKDVELRCDPISGHTALYWYRQSLGQGLEFLIYFQGNSAPDKSGLPSDRFSAERTGGSVSTLTIQRTQQEDSAVYLCASSQPGTSGTILGYEQFFGPGTRLTVL.

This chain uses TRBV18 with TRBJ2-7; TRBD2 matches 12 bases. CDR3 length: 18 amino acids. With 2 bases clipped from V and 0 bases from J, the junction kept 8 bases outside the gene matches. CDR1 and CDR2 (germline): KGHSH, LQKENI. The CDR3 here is CASSPGLAGGRSSYEQYF. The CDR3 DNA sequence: TGTGCCAGCTCACCAGGGCTAGCGGGGGGGCGGAGCTCCTACGAGCAGTACTTC. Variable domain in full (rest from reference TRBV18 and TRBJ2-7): NAGVMQNPRHLVRRRGQEARLRCSPMKGHSHVYWYRQLPEEGLKFMVYLQKENIIDESGMPKERFSAEFPKEGPSILRIQQVVRGDSAAYFCASSPGLAGGRSSYEQYFGPGTRLTVT.

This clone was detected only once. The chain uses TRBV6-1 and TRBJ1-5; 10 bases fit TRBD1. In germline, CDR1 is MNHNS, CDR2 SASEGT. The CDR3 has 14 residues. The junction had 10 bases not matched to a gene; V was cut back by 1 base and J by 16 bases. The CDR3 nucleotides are TGTGCCAGCAGTGAAGAATTCGTAGGGGACAGGGGTCATTTT. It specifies CASSEEFVGDRGHF.

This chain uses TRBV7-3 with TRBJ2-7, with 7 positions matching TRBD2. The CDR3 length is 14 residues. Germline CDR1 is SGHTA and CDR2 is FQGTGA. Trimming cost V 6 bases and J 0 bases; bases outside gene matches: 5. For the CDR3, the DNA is TGTGCCAGCAGTCCTAGCGGTAACTCCTACGAGCAGTACTTC. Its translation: CASSPSGNSYEQYF.

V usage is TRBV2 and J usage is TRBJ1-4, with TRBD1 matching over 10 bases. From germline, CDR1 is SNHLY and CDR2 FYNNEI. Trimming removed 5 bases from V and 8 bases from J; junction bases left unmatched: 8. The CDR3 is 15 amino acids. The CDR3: CASSLGTGVGEKLFF. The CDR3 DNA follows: TGTGCCAGCAGTTTGGGGACAGGGGTTGGCGAAAAACTGTTTTTT.

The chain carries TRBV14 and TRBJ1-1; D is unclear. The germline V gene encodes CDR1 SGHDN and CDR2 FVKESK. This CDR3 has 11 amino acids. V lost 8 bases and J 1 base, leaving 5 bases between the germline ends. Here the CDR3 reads CASGTNTEAFF. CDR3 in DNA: TGTGCCAGCGGCACGAACACTGAAGCTTTCTTT.

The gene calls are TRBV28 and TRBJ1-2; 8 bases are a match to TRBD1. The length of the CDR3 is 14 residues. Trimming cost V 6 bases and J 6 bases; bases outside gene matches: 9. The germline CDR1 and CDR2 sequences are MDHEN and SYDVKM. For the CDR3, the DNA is TGTGCCAGCAGACATAGGCTCAGGGGGCATGGCTACACCTTC. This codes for CASRHRLRGHGYTF.

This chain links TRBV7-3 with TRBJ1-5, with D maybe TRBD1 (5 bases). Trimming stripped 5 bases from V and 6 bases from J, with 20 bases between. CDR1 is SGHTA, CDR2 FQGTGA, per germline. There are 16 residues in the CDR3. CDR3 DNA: TGTGCCAGCAGCACCTACGACAGCCCGTCAGGTCAGCCCCAGCATTTT. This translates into CASSTYDSPSGQPQHF.

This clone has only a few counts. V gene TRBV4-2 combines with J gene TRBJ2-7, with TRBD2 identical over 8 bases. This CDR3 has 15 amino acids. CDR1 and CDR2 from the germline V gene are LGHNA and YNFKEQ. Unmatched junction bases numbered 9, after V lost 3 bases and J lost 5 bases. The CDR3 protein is CASSQTRSGGNEQYF. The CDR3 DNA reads TGTGCCAGCAGCCAGACCAGGAGCGGGGGCAACGAGCAGTACTTC.

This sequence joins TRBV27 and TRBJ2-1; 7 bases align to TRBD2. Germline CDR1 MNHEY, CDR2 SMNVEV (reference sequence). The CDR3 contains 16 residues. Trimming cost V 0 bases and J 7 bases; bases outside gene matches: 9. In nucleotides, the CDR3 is TGTGCCAGCAGTTTATCGATAAGCGGGACTTGGAATGAGCAGTTCTTC. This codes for CASSLSISGTWNEQFF.

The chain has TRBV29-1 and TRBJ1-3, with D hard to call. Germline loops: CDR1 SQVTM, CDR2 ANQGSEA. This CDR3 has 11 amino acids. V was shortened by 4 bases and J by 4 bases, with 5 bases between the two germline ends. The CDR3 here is CSVGAGNTIYF. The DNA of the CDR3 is TGCAGCGTTGGTGCGGGAAACACCATATATTTT.

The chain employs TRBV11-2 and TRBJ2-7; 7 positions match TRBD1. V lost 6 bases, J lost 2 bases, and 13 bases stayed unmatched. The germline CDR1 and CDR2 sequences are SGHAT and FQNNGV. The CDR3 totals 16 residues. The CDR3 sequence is CASRQTRQGSPYEQYF. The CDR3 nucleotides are TGTGCCAGCAGACAAACCAGACAGGGTAGTCCCTACGAGCAGTACTTC.

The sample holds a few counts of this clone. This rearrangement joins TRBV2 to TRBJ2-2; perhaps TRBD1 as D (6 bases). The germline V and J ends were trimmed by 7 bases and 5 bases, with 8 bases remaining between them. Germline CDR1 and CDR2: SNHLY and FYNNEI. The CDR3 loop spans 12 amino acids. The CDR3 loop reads CASTQGTGELFF. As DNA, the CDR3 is TGTGCCAGCACCCAGGGGACCGGGGAGCTGTTTTTT.

The CDR3 DNA reads as TGTGCCAGCAGCCCAGACAGGGCCCAATTGGGCTACACCTTC. Translated, it gives CASSPDRAQLGYTF. The chain uses TRBV7-9 and TRBJ1-2, with 7 bases lining up with TRBD1. Looked up from germline, CDR1 is SEHNR and CDR2 is FQNEAQ (reference sequence). With V trimmed by 5 bases and J by 8 bases, 11 bases remained unmatched. The CDR3 loop spans 14 amino acids.

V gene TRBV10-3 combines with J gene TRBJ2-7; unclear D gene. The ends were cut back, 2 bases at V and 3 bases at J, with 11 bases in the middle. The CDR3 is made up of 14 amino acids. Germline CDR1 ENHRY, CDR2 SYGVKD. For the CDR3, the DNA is TGTGCCATCAGTGAGGCCCTACAGCACTACGAGCAGTACTTC. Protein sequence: CAISEALQHYEQYF.

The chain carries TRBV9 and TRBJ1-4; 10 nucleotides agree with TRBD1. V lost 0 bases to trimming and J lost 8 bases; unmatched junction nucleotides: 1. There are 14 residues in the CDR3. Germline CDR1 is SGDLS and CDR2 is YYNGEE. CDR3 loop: CASSVGTGGEKLFF. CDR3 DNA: TGTGCCAGCAGCGTAGGGACAGGGGGAGAAAAACTGTTTTTT. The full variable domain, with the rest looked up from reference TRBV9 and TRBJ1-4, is DSGVTQTPKHLITATGQRVTLRCSPRSGDLSVYWYQQSLDQGLQFLIQYYNGEERAKGNILERFSAQQFPDLHSELNLSSLELGDSALYFCASSVGTGGEKLFFGSGTQLSVL.

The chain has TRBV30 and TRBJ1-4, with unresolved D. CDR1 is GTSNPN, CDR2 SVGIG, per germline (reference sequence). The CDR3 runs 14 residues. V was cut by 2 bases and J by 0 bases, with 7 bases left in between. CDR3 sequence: CAWSLYATNEKLFF. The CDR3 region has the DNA TGTGCCTGGAGTCTGTATGCAACTAATGAAAAACTGTTTTTT.

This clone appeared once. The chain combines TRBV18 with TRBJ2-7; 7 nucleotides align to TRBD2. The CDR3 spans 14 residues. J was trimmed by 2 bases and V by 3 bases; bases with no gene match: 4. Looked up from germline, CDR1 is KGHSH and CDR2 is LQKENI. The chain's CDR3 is CASSPLAETYEQYF. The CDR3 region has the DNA TGTGCCAGCTCACCTCTAGCGGAAACCTACGAGCAGTACTTC.

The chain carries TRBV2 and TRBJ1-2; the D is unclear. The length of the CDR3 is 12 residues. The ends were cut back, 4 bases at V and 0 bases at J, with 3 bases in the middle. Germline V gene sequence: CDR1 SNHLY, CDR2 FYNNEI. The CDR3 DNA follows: TGTGCCAGCAGTGCAGCTAACTATGGCTACACCTTC. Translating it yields CASSAANYGYTF.